The TCR beta chain described here comes from a study of blood T cell repertoires in COVID-19. Turning to the study itself: Both acute and convalescent COVID-19 samples were obtained from the United States, Italy and Spain.

Seattle cases were enrolled at active infection and followed longitudinally. Method: immunoSEQ multiplex PCR; TCRdb's copy keeps in-frame clones and lacks some. The table shows around 300,000 clones, with roughly 88% occurring only once. V shed 4 bases and J 4 bases; nucleotides not matched to a gene: 2. The CDR3 totals 15 residues. Germline V gives CDR1 MNHEY, CDR2 SVGAGI. Only a few counts were recorded for this clone. Other nucleotide sequences in the sample specify the same CDR3. This sequence was found in a woman aged 30 to 39 with COVID-19, enrolled during active disease. The sample comprised peripheral blood. The rearrangement uses TRBV6-5 and TRBJ2-1, with 12 positions matching TRBD2. The CDR3: CASSSGTSGYNEQFF. The CDR3, as DNA: TGTGCCAGCAGTTCCGGGACTAGCGGGTACAATGAGCAGTTCTTC.